This T cell receptor (beta chain) was observed in a study of OX40 agonist ivuxolimab in advanced cancers. The protocol was immunoSEQ multiplex PCR, while the TCRdb copy is restricted to in-frame clones and leaves out a portion. The sample lists some 97,000 clones, 90% seen once, with 0.31% in the top ten. Notes on the study in general: Part of the nonresponder group also had normalized T-cell clonal expansion that was low. Averaging showed that CD8+ T cells had more expanded clones than CD4+ did.

The germline V gene encodes CDR1 SGHNT and CDR2 YYREEE (reference sequence). Deletions cut 1 base from V and 0 bases from J, with 7 bases between. The CDR3 runs 15 residues. This clone was found once. Its antigen remains unidentified. This receptor was taken from an adult with an advanced solid tumor such as melanoma, head and neck, liver or kidney cancer. Sample: CD4+ or CD8+ T cells sorted from blood, taken in a trial of the OX40 agonist ivuxolimab. The chain uses TRBV5-4 and TRBJ2-2; D ambiguous. CDR3 in amino acids: CASSLRDTNTGELFF. In nucleotides, the CDR3 is TGTGCCAGCAGCTTGAGAGACACGAACACCGGGGAGCTGTTTTTT.